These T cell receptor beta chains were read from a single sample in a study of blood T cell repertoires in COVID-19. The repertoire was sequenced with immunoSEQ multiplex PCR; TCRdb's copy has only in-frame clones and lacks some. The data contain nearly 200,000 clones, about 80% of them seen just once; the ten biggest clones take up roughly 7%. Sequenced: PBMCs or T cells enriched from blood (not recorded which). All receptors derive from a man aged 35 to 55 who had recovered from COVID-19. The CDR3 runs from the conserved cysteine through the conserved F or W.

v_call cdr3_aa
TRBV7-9 CASNGWNTEAFF
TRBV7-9 CASSRAGNTGELFF
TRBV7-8 CASSLGTGGDYGYTF
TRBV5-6 CASTSGAGFEAFF
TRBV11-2 CASQGLAGGKQETQYF
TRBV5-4 CASSLGQNSPLHF
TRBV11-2 CASSLGTRNTEAFF
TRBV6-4 CASSRTLGGTEAFF
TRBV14 CASSPIAFKTQYF
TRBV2 CASNNRLAGGLETQYF
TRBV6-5 CASSQTGGPYGYTF
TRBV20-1 CSVEPTYEQYF
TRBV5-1 CASSFAGETNEKLFF
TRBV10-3 CAIRQLNTEAFF
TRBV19 CASSIQHRGGEKLFF
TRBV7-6 CASSLRLDRGRGEQFF
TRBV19 CASSRFTSGGQETQYF
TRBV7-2 CASSLALSGNYGYTF
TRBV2 CASSETMGQGGKLFF
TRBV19 CASSQGGNYGYTF
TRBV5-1 CASSLVGQGANEQFF
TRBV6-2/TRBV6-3 CASSYGQARAFF
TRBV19 CASSIRTNQPQHF
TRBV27 CASSAMGQEVAQPQHF
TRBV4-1 CASSQADRANNEQFF
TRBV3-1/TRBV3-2 CASSFFLKGVYQETQYF
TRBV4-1 CASRPELATNEKLFF
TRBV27 CASSNLVEGGDGYTF
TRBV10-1 CASSETWGGDTQYF
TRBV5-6 CASSSYRGDGIQYF
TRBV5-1 CASSIASGGYNEQFF
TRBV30 CAWSLRGANYGYTF
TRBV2 CASSVRKRNYNEQFF
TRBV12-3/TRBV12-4 CASSSPTGPGYTF
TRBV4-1 CASSLRDSSSYEQYF
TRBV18 CASSLPFTDGYTF
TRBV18 CASSGLTGAGDEQFF
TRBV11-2 CASSLSSSGEPQHF
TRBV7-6 CASSLGVWRTYRTDTQYF
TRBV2 CASSPQGDYGYTF
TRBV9 CASSLTLEGANVLTF
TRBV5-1 CASTLGGGAGYTF
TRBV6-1 CASSEIFEAFF
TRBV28 CASSGGGSASGNTIYF
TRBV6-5 CASNRGGTNEKLFF
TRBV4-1 CASSHETILNTGELFF
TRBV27 CASSLTGQGLSTEAFF
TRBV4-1 CASSPYPGTSTDTQYF
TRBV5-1 CASSLGQGPTDTQYF
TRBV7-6 CASSLGQGGSYEQYF
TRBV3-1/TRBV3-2 CAVGPGDSPLHF
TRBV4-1 CASSPSSTPELQYF
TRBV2 CASTLDRQNTEAFF
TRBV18 CASSPSGGAGEKLFF
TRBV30 CAWSPIQGVLETQYF